A selection of T cell receptor beta chains follows, all from one sample in a study of blood T cell repertoires in COVID-19. Clones were read by immunoSEQ multiplex PCR, and TCRdb kept only the in-frame ones, dropping some. The table includes about 210,000 clones, about 90% detected once. The sequencing sample was made of peripheral blood. These receptors originate from a young man with active or convalescent COVID-19. Both conserved end residues are part of each CDR3. Each record gives: D gene, V gene, J gene, clone size, CDR3 DNA, CDR3 protein. The D gene is left open where the match is weak. Only part of the rows carry a size: once, few, many, or a class if the clone is expanded.

d_call: .; v_call: TRBV7-9; j_call: TRBJ1-1; clone_size: .; cdr3_nt: TGTGCCAGCAGCTTAGTCAGATCCGACAGCGAAGCTTTCTTT; cdr3_aa: CASSLVRSDSEAFF
d_call: .; v_call: TRBV11-2; j_call: TRBJ2-2; clone_size: .; cdr3_nt: TGTGCCAGCAGCTCCCGATCGACTTACACCGGGGAGCTGTTTTTT; cdr3_aa: CASSSRSTYTGELFF
d_call: TRBD1; v_call: TRBV3-1/TRBV3-2; j_call: TRBJ1-1; clone_size: .; cdr3_nt: TGTGCCAGCAGCCTCGGACAGGGAGTTTTCACTGAAGCTTTCTTT; cdr3_aa: CASSLGQGVFTEAFF
d_call: .; v_call: TRBV27; j_call: TRBJ1-5; clone_size: few; cdr3_nt: TGTGCCAGCTCTTCCGGGGGATTCAATCAGCCCCAGCATTTT; cdr3_aa: CASSSGGFNQPQHF
d_call: .; v_call: TRBV6-5; j_call: TRBJ2-3; clone_size: .; cdr3_nt: TGTGCCAGCAGGGGACACTCTACAAACACAGATACGCAGTATTTT; cdr3_aa: CASRGHSTNTDTQYF
d_call: TRBD1; v_call: TRBV10-3; j_call: TRBJ2-5; clone_size: .; cdr3_nt: TGTGCCATCGGGGACAGGGGGCGCGGTCAAGAGACCCAGTACTTC; cdr3_aa: CAIGDRGRGQETQYF
d_call: TRBD1; v_call: TRBV30; j_call: TRBJ1-1; clone_size: .; cdr3_nt: TGTGCCTGGAGTTCGGGACAGGGTTTAACGAACACTGAAGCTTTCTTT; cdr3_aa: CAWSSGQGLTNTEAFF
d_call: .; v_call: TRBV4-3; j_call: TRBJ1-6; clone_size: .; cdr3_nt: TGCGCCAGCAGCCACCCAAATTCACCCCTCCACTTT; cdr3_aa: CASSHPNSPLHF
d_call: .; v_call: TRBV30; j_call: TRBJ1-3; clone_size: .; cdr3_nt: TGTGCCTGGAGTGTATCAGGGGGAAACACCATATATTTT; cdr3_aa: CAWSVSGGNTIYF
d_call: .; v_call: TRBV19; j_call: TRBJ1-1; clone_size: .; cdr3_nt: TGTGCCAGTAGTTACCTTTCAGGGGTTACCAACACTGAAGCTTTCTTT; cdr3_aa: CASSYLSGVTNTEAFF
d_call: TRBD2; v_call: TRBV4-1; j_call: TRBJ2-3; clone_size: .; cdr3_nt: TGCGCCAGCAGCCAAGACGGAGCGGGAGGAGATGATACGCAGTATTTT; cdr3_aa: CASSQDGAGGDDTQYF
d_call: TRBD1; v_call: TRBV7-8; j_call: TRBJ2-7; clone_size: .; cdr3_nt: TGTGCCAGCAGCGAGGGACAGACCTACGAGCAGTACTTC; cdr3_aa: CASSEGQTYEQYF
d_call: .; v_call: TRBV15; j_call: TRBJ1-5; clone_size: .; cdr3_nt: TGTGCCACCAGTCCGAACTACAATCAGCCCCAGCATTTT; cdr3_aa: CATSPNYNQPQHF
d_call: .; v_call: TRBV2; j_call: TRBJ1-3; clone_size: .; cdr3_nt: TGTGCCAGCAGCCACCCGGGACAAACTGGAAACACCATATATTTT; cdr3_aa: CASSHPGQTGNTIYF
d_call: .; v_call: TRBV10-3; j_call: TRBJ1-5; clone_size: .; cdr3_nt: TGTGCCATCAGCCCAGGGGACCCCGGGTTTCAGCCCCAGCATTTT; cdr3_aa: CAISPGDPGFQPQHF
d_call: TRBD1; v_call: TRBV19; j_call: TRBJ1-3; clone_size: .; cdr3_nt: TGTGCCAGGGAAGAACAACGGGACAGGCTAGGAAACACCATATATTTT; cdr3_aa: CAREEQRDRLGNTIYF
d_call: TRBD2; v_call: TRBV7-9; j_call: TRBJ2-1; clone_size: .; cdr3_nt: TGTGCCAGCAGCTCCCGAGGCTTAAGCGGGAGTGGTTTGTTTGAGCAGTTCTTC; cdr3_aa: CASSSRGLSGSGLFEQFF
d_call: TRBD1; v_call: TRBV19; j_call: TRBJ1-3; clone_size: .; cdr3_nt: TGTGCCAGTAGTACACCGGACAGGGGCTCTGGAAACACCATATATTTT; cdr3_aa: CASSTPDRGSGNTIYF
d_call: .; v_call: TRBV6-5; j_call: TRBJ1-3; clone_size: .; cdr3_nt: TGTGCCAGCTGGACAGCCGGCTCTGGAAACACCATATATTTT; cdr3_aa: CASWTAGSGNTIYF
d_call: .; v_call: TRBV7-6; j_call: TRBJ2-7; clone_size: few; cdr3_nt: TGTGCCAGCAGCTCTGGCTTCTACGAGCAGTACTTC; cdr3_aa: CASSSGFYEQYF
d_call: .; v_call: TRBV7-8; j_call: TRBJ1-1; clone_size: .; cdr3_nt: TGTGCCAGCAGCTTGTTTGGAGGGAAAGCTTTCTTT; cdr3_aa: CASSLFGGKAFF
d_call: TRBD2; v_call: TRBV11-2; j_call: TRBJ2-2; clone_size: .; cdr3_nt: TGTGCCAGCAGCTCCCCCGGGGGGGGATCAACCGGGGAGCTGTTTTTT; cdr3_aa: CASSSPGGGSTGELFF
d_call: .; v_call: TRBV6-6; j_call: TRBJ1-2; clone_size: .; cdr3_nt: TGTGCCAGCAGAACAGGGATTTCAGGCTATGGCTACACCTTC; cdr3_aa: CASRTGISGYGYTF
d_call: TRBD2; v_call: TRBV6-5; j_call: TRBJ2-1; clone_size: .; cdr3_nt: TGTGCCAGCAGCAGCAGCGGGGGGGACTACAATGAGCAGTTCTTC; cdr3_aa: CASSSSGGDYNEQFF
d_call: TRBD1; v_call: TRBV18; j_call: TRBJ1-4; clone_size: .; cdr3_nt: TGTGCCAGCTCAGCAAGACAGGGAACTAATGAAAAACTGTTTTTT; cdr3_aa: CASSARQGTNEKLFF
d_call: .; v_call: TRBV7-6; j_call: TRBJ1-4; clone_size: .; cdr3_nt: TGTGCCAGCAGCCTAGCCCCCTCCGGTTCCGTAACTAATGAAAAACTGTTTTTT; cdr3_aa: CASSLAPSGSVTNEKLFF
d_call: .; v_call: TRBV27; j_call: TRBJ1-6; clone_size: .; cdr3_nt: TGTGCCAGCACCTGGGCTTTCGGTTCACCCCTCCACTTT; cdr3_aa: CASTWAFGSPLHF
d_call: TRBD1; v_call: TRBV2; j_call: TRBJ1-1; clone_size: .; cdr3_nt: TGTGCCAGCAAGGGACAGGGGACGATGAACACTGAAGCTTTCTTT; cdr3_aa: CASKGQGTMNTEAFF
d_call: TRBD2; v_call: TRBV9; j_call: TRBJ2-1; clone_size: .; cdr3_nt: TGTGCCAGCAGCGTAGGGTGGCGGGGGGGAGCTTACAATGAGCAGTTCTTC; cdr3_aa: CASSVGWRGGAYNEQFF
d_call: TRBD1; v_call: TRBV7-6; j_call: TRBJ2-7; clone_size: .; cdr3_nt: TGTGCCAGCAGGCGAGGACAGGGGCCCTCCTACGAGCAGTACTTC; cdr3_aa: CASRRGQGPSYEQYF
d_call: TRBD2; v_call: TRBV3-1/TRBV3-2; j_call: TRBJ2-7; clone_size: .; cdr3_nt: TGTGCCAGCAGCCGGGCTAGCGGAGGGAGCTCCTACGAGCAGTACTTC; cdr3_aa: CASSRASGGSSYEQYF
d_call: TRBD2; v_call: TRBV4-2; j_call: TRBJ2-7; clone_size: .; cdr3_nt: TGTGCCAGCAGCCCCGGGACTAGCGGGACGTCCTACGAGCAGTACTTC; cdr3_aa: CASSPGTSGTSYEQYF
d_call: TRBD1; v_call: TRBV19; j_call: TRBJ1-5; clone_size: .; cdr3_nt: TGTGCCAGTAGTACAACAGGGGAGGAGCCCCAGCATTTT; cdr3_aa: CASSTTGEEPQHF
d_call: .; v_call: TRBV18; j_call: TRBJ2-5; clone_size: .; cdr3_nt: TGTGCCAGCTCACTTTCGTACCAAGAGACCCAGTACTTC; cdr3_aa: CASSLSYQETQYF
d_call: .; v_call: TRBV7-8; j_call: TRBJ2-7; clone_size: .; cdr3_nt: TGTGCCAGCAGCTTAGCGGGGGTAGCGGACTACGAGCAGTACTTC; cdr3_aa: CASSLAGVADYEQYF
d_call: .; v_call: TRBV9; j_call: TRBJ2-2; clone_size: .; cdr3_nt: TGTGCCAGCAGCGACCGGTTTGGGCCCACCGGGGAGCTGTTTTTT; cdr3_aa: CASSDRFGPTGELFF
d_call: TRBD1; v_call: TRBV19; j_call: TRBJ1-5; clone_size: .; cdr3_nt: TGTGCCAGTAGTGTGGACAGGAATCAGCCCCAGCATTTT; cdr3_aa: CASSVDRNQPQHF
d_call: TRBD1; v_call: TRBV6-2/TRBV6-3; j_call: TRBJ1-1; clone_size: .; cdr3_nt: TGTGCCAGCAGTTACCCAGGGGGCAACACTGAAGCTTTCTTT; cdr3_aa: CASSYPGGNTEAFF
d_call: .; v_call: TRBV19; j_call: TRBJ2-1; clone_size: .; cdr3_nt: TGTGCCAGTAGTATGAATCAAGGGAGTGGGTACAATGAGCAGTTCTTC; cdr3_aa: CASSMNQGSGYNEQFF
d_call: TRBD1; v_call: TRBV2; j_call: TRBJ2-5; clone_size: .; cdr3_nt: TGTGCCAGCAGTGCGGACAGGGAGACCCAGTACTTC; cdr3_aa: CASSADRETQYF
d_call: TRBD2; v_call: TRBV9; j_call: TRBJ2-3; clone_size: .; cdr3_nt: TGTGCCAGCAGCTCAACCGGGACTAGGACAGATACGCAGTATTTT; cdr3_aa: CASSSTGTRTDTQYF
d_call: TRBD1; v_call: TRBV15; j_call: TRBJ1-4; clone_size: .; cdr3_nt: TGTGCCACCAGCAGAGTAGGCCAGGGGGAGGAAAAACTGTTTTTT; cdr3_aa: CATSRVGQGEEKLFF
d_call: .; v_call: TRBV2; j_call: TRBJ2-3; clone_size: .; cdr3_nt: TGTGCCAGCATTATTAGCACAGATACGCAGTATTTT; cdr3_aa: CASIISTDTQYF
d_call: TRBD1; v_call: TRBV5-1; j_call: TRBJ2-3; clone_size: once; cdr3_nt: TGCGCCAGCAGCTTGTATCTTCGGGACAGGGGACCAGATACGCAGTATTTT; cdr3_aa: CASSLYLRDRGPDTQYF
d_call: .; v_call: TRBV28; j_call: TRBJ2-5; clone_size: .; cdr3_nt: TGTGCCAGCACAGGGGACCCACAAGAGACCCAGTACTTC; cdr3_aa: CASTGDPQETQYF
d_call: .; v_call: TRBV3-1/TRBV3-2; j_call: TRBJ2-5; clone_size: few; cdr3_nt: TGTGCCAGCAGCCAAGATTACCGGGGAGAGACCCAGTACTTC; cdr3_aa: CASSQDYRGETQYF
d_call: TRBD2; v_call: TRBV7-6; j_call: TRBJ2-3; clone_size: .; cdr3_nt: TGTGCCAGCAGCCCGATTAGCGGGAGAGGGGCGGATACGCAGTATTTT; cdr3_aa: CASSPISGRGADTQYF
d_call: .; v_call: TRBV19; j_call: TRBJ2-6; clone_size: .; cdr3_nt: TGTGCCAGTAGTATATCCAAACAGGGCACTGGGGCCAACGTCCTGACTTTC; cdr3_aa: CASSISKQGTGANVLTF
d_call: TRBD1; v_call: TRBV11-2; j_call: TRBJ2-5; clone_size: .; cdr3_nt: TGTGCCAGCAGCTTAAACAGGGGGCATGAGACCCAGTACTTC; cdr3_aa: CASSLNRGHETQYF
d_call: .; v_call: TRBV24-1; j_call: TRBJ2-1; clone_size: once; cdr3_nt: TGTGCCACCAGTGATTCCAGATCCTACAATGAGCAGTTCTTC; cdr3_aa: CATSDSRSYNEQFF
d_call: .; v_call: TRBV6-6; j_call: TRBJ2-7; clone_size: .; cdr3_nt: TGTGCCAGCAGTTACACGGCGGATTCCTACGTCGAGCAGTACTTC; cdr3_aa: CASSYTADSYVEQYF
d_call: TRBD1; v_call: TRBV7-2; j_call: TRBJ2-7; clone_size: .; cdr3_nt: TGTGCCAGCAGCTTAGTAGGGACAGCCTACGAGCAGTACTTC; cdr3_aa: CASSLVGTAYEQYF
d_call: .; v_call: TRBV5-4; j_call: TRBJ1-6; clone_size: .; cdr3_nt: TGTGCCAGCAGCTTGGGGCAGGGCCGGAGCTCCTATAATTCACCCCTCCACTTT; cdr3_aa: CASSLGQGRSSYNSPLHF
d_call: .; v_call: TRBV6-5; j_call: TRBJ1-6; clone_size: .; cdr3_nt: TGTGCCAGCAGTTACACTTTGACAGATCTAAATTCACCCCTCCACTTT; cdr3_aa: CASSYTLTDLNSPLHF